The clone carrying this T cell receptor beta chain occurred a few times. Antigen: not known. The V and J ends lost 6 bases and 6 bases respectively, with 8 bases between them. The CDR3 consists of 11 residues. Per the germline V gene, CDR1 is MDHEN and CDR2 is SYDVKM. Some clones are missing from TCRdb's copy, which holds only in-frame ones; the method was immunoSEQ multiplex PCR. The table has about 2.5 million clones, less than 95% seen once; the top ten hold approximately 0.4%. The entry originates in a study of shared clonotypes between healthy human individuals. Study-wide points: Clonotype sharing among the donors was expected to vary with sequencing depth.

The clonotype comes from a man aged 18 to 30 in good health. Some clones in this sample may be carry-over from other donors' samples. The rearrangement links TRBV28 to TRBJ1-1; D gene unclear. The specimen was naive CD4+ T cells from PBMCs. Subset specified: CD45RA+ positively selected. The CDR3: CASRQSAEAFF. The CDR3 bases are TGTGCCAGCAGACAGAGTGCTGAAGCTTTCTTT.